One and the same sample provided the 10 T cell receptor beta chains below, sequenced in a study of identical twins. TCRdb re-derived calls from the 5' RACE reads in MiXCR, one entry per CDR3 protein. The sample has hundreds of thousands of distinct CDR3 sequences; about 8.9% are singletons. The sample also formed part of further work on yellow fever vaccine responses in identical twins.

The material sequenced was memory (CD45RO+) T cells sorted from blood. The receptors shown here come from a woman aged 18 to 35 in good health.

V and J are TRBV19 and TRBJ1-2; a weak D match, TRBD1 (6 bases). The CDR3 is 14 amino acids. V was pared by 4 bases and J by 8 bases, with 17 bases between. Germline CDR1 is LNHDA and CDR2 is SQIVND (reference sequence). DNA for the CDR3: TGTGCCAGTAGTACGGACAGCTTCTTCAAAGGCTACACCTTC. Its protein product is CASSTDSFFKGYTF.

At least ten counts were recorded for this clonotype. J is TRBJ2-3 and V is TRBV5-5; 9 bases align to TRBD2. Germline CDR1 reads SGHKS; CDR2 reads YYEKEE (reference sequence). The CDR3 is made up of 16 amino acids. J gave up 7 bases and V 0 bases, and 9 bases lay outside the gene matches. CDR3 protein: CASSLAPTGTSNTQYF. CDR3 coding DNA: TGTGCCAGCAGCTTGGCCCCAACCGGGACTAGCAATACGCAGTATTTT. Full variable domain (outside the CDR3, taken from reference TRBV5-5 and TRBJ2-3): DAGVTQSPTHLIKTRGQQVTLRCSPISGHKSVSWYQQVLGQGPQFIFQYYEKEERGRGNFPDRFSARQFPNYSSELNVNALLLGDSALYLCASSLAPTGTSNTQYFGPGTRLTVL.

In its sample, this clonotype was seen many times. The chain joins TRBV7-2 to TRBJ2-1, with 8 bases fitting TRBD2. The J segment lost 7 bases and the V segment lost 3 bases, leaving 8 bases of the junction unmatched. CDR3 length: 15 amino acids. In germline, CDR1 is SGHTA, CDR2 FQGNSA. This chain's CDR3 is CASSFKREPINEQFF. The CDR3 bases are TGTGCCAGCAGCTTTAAGCGGGAGCCCATAAATGAGCAGTTCTTC.

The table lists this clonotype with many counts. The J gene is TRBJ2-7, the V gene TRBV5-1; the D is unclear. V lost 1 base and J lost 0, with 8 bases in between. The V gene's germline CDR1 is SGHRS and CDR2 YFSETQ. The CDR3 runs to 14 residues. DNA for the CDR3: TGCGCCAGCAGCTTGCACATGAGCTCCTACGAGCAGTACGTC. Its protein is CASSLHMSSYEQYV.

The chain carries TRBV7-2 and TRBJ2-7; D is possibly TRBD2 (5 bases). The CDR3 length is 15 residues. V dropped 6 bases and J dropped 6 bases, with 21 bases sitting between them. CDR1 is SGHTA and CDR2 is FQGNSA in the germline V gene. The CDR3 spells CASSFSGGSVAEQYF. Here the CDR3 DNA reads TGTGCCAGCAGTTTCAGTGGAGGTTCGGTCGCCGAGCAGTACTTC.

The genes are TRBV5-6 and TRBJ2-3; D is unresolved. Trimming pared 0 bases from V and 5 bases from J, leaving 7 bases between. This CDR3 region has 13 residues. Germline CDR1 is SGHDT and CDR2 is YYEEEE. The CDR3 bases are TGTGCCAGCAGCTTGGGGGTGGGAGATACGCAGTATTTT. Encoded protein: CASSLGVGDTQYF.

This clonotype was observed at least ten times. CDR3 sequence (DNA): TGCAGTGAGGACAGGGTATTTAACTATGGCTACACCTTC. Its translation is CSEDRVFNYGYTF. The chain is built from TRBV20-1 and TRBJ1-2; TRBD1 agrees at 8 bases. Germline CDR1 and CDR2: DFQATT and SNEGSKA (reference sequence). V was pared by 7 bases and J by 1 base, with 5 bases of the junction left unmatched. The CDR3 is 13 amino acids.

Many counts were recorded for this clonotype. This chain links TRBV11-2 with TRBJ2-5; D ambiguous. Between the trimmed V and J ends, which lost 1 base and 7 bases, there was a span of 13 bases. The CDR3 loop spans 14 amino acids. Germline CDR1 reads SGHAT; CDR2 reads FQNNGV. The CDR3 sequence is CASSLGEVWGTQYF. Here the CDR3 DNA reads TGTGCCAGCAGCTTAGGGGAAGTCTGGGGGACCCAGTACTTC.

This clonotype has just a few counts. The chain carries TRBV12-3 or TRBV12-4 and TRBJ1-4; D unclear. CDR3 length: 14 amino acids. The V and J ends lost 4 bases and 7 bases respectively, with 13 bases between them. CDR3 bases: TGTGCCAGCAGTTCCGGGATTTCGGGTGAAAAACTGTTTTTT. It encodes CASSSGISGEKLFF.

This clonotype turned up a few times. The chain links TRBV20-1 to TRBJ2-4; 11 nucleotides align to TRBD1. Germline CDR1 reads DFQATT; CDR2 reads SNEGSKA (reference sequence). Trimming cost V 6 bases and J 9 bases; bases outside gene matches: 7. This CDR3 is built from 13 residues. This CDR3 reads CSAGTGGGGIQYF. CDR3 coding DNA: TGCAGTGCCGGGACAGGGGGAGGGGGCATTCAGTACTTC.